Shown below are 26 T cell receptor beta chains from a single sample sequenced in a study of T cells in Graves' hyperthyroidism and ophthalmopathy. Amplification of TCR beta CDR3 regions used RNA as the template. Carried out on the TCR CDR3, a first-round RT-PCR used the HTBI primer set. Via MiXCR, TCRdb re-called the multiplex PCR reads, giving one row per CDR3 protein. The sample lists about 840,000 distinct CDR3 sequences; 38% were seen once. Sample: blood. The receptors were gathered from a man between 18 and 29 years old with Graves' hyperthyroidism.

This clonotype was counted many times. The chain links TRBV29-1 to TRBJ2-5; D tentatively reads TRBD1 or TRBD2 (5 bases each). V lost 2 bases to trimming and J lost 4 bases, with 14 bases between them. This CDR3 has 14 amino acids. Germline lookup yields CDR1 SQVTM and CDR2 ANQGSEA. The CDR3 DNA is TGCAGCGTTGAACCCGTGAGGGGAAGAGAGACCCAGTACTTC. It translates to CSVEPVRGRETQYF.

This clonotype was seen repeatedly, ten times or more. This chain connects TRBV29-1 to TRBJ2-7; no firm D call. The germline V gene has CDR1 SQVTM and CDR2 ANQGSEA. V lost 5 bases, J lost 5 bases, and 7 bases lay in between. The CDR3 consists of 10 residues. In nucleotides, the CDR3 is TGCAGCGTTTTGGACCACGAGCAGTACTTC. Amino acids: CSVLDHEQYF.

V is TRBV7-3 and J is TRBJ1-2; D is uncertain. Germline values: CDR1 SGHTA, CDR2 FQGTGA. There are 17 residues in the CDR3. The ends were cut back, 8 bases at V and 2 bases at J, with 24 bases in the middle. CDR3 sequence (DNA): TGTGCCAGCTCCCTTTACGGTCGCGAGGGTGCGAACTATGGCTACACCTTC. This gives the protein CASSLYGREGANYGYTF.

The chain combines TRBV2 with TRBJ1-5, with D unresolved. Germline V gene data show CDR1 as SNHLY and CDR2 as FYNNEI. This CDR3 contains 16 residues. Trimming stripped 4 bases from V and 0 bases from J, with 13 bases between. The CDR3 DNA reads as TGTGCCAGCAGTGGCGGCAGTTATTATAGCAATCAGCCCCAGCATTTT. Amino acid sequence: CASSGGSYYSNQPQHF.

At least ten counts were recorded for this clonotype. The chain links TRBV10-1 to TRBJ2-7; possibly TRBD1 or TRBD2 for D (6 bases each). The CDR3 covers 13 residues. The germline V and J ends were trimmed by 6 bases and 6 bases, with 15 bases remaining between them. Germline-derived CDR1 and CDR2 are WNHNN and SYGVQD (reference sequence). The CDR3 DNA reads as TGCGCCAGCAGCGGAACAGGGACTGGCGAGCAGTACTTC. This encodes CASSGTGTGEQYF.

This clonotype turned up a few times. J is TRBJ2-2 and V is TRBV19; TRBD1 is a possible D gene (6 bases). The germline V and J ends were trimmed by 5 bases and 7 bases, with 17 bases remaining between them. CDR1 and CDR2 (germline): LNHDA, SQIVND (reference sequence). The length of the CDR3 is 15 residues. CDR3 bases: TGTGCCAGTAGTTCGGCAGGGGATTGGGACGGGGAGCTGTTTTTT. It codes for CASSSAGDWDGELFF.

This clonotype was seen more than once but under ten times. The chain joins TRBV25-1 to TRBJ2-5; no reliable D call. The CDR3 has 13 amino acids. Trimming shortened V by 6 bases and J by 1 base, and 9 bases separated the two germline ends. Germline CDR1 MGHDK, CDR2 SYGVNS. The CDR3 spells CASSHNRQETQYF. The CDR3 DNA follows: TGTGCCAGCAGCCACAATCGCCAAGAGACCCAGTACTTC. Variable domain in full (rest from reference TRBV25-1 and TRBJ2-5): EADIYQTPRYLVIGTGKKITLECSQTMGHDKMYWYQQDPGMELHLIHYSYGVNSTEKGDLSSESTVSRIRTEHFPLTLESARPSHTSQYLCASSHNRQETQYFGPGTRLLVL.

This clonotype was counted a few times. The rearrangement links TRBV12-3 or TRBV12-4 to TRBJ1-4; D not resolved. This CDR3 has 15 amino acids. Trimming cost V 6 bases and J 7 bases, with 18 bases left between them. The DNA of the CDR3 is TGTGCCAGCAGGTTTAGTGACCTAAGAGGTGAAAAACTGTTTTTT. It translates to CASRFSDLRGEKLFF.

The chain couples TRBV7-6 to TRBJ1-5, with D perhaps matching TRBD1 (5 bases). Per germline, CDR1 SGHVS and CDR2 FNYEAQ. The V and J ends lost 6 bases and 7 bases respectively, with 16 bases between them. This CDR3 comprises 14 residues. The DNA of the CDR3 is TGTGCCAGCAGTCCCGACAGTGTCGGGCAGCCCCAGCATTTT. This gives the protein CASSPDSVGQPQHF.

The V and J genes are TRBV2 and TRBJ2-7; TRBD1 aligns across 9 bases. This CDR3 has 16 amino acids. V gave up 5 bases and J gave up 0 bases; unmatched junction bases: 8. Germline assignment: CDR1 SNHLY and CDR2 FYNNEI. CDR3 amino acids: CASSWAGQGSSYEQYF. The DNA of the CDR3 is TGTGCCAGCAGTTGGGCCGGACAGGGGAGCTCCTACGAGCAGTACTTC.

This chain links TRBV13 with TRBJ2-2; perhaps TRBD2 as D (6 bases). This CDR3 is 15 amino acids long. The germline gives CDR1 PRHDT, CDR2 FYEKMQ (reference sequence). V was clipped by 8 bases and J by 6 bases, with 19 bases between them. The CDR3 DNA follows: TGTGCCAGCGCCTACGAAACTAGCTTCGCCGGGGAGCTGTTTTTT. Translating it yields CASAYETSFAGELFF.

This chain uses TRBV10-3 with TRBJ1-2; 7 positions agree with TRBD1. This CDR3 has 12 amino acids. The germline CDR1 and CDR2 sequences are ENHRY and SYGVKD. The V gene end was trimmed by 11 bases and the J gene end by 4 bases; junction bases not matched to a gene: 7. The DNA of the CDR3 is TGTGCCCTGTGGACAGGCCCCTATGGCTACACCTTC. Translated: CALWTGPYGYTF.

The J gene is TRBJ1-5, the V gene TRBV10-3; 8 bases are shared with TRBD1. The CDR3 runs to 14 residues. Losses at the gene ends were 4 bases for V and 1 base for J; bases not matched to a gene: 0. The germline CDR1 and CDR2 sequences are ENHRY and SYGVKD. CDR3 nucleotide sequence: TGTGCCATCAGTGGGACAGGGAGCAATCAGCCCCAGCATTTT. Protein sequence: CAISGTGSNQPQHF.

V and J are TRBV20-1 and TRBJ1-1, with 10 nucleotides matching TRBD1. The ends lost 6 bases at V and 7 bases at J; junction bases unmatched: 14. Germline CDR1 is DFQATT and CDR2 is SNEGSKA (reference sequence). The CDR3 has 15 amino acids. CDR3 DNA: TGCAGTGCCCCGCCGGGACAGGGGATTTATGGTGAAGCTTTCTTT. Translating it yields CSAPPGQGIYGEAFF.

Ten or more counts support this clonotype. The V call is TRBV20-1, the J call TRBJ1-1; 7 nucleotides line up with TRBD1. CDR3 length: 14 amino acids. Unmatched junction bases numbered 4, after V lost 0 bases and J lost 3 bases. From germline, CDR1 is DFQATT and CDR2 SNEGSKA (reference sequence). In DNA form, the CDR3 reads TGCAGTGCTAGAGATCAGACAGGGCACACTGAAGCTTTCTTT. Amino acid sequence: CSARDQTGHTEAFF.

This clonotype was counted at least ten times. This chain joins TRBV19 and TRBJ2-2, with 8 bases that match TRBD1. This CDR3 has 14 amino acids. The V segment lost 4 bases and the J segment 6 bases; nucleotides outside the gene matches: 4. The germline V gene encodes CDR1 LNHDA and CDR2 SQIVND (reference sequence). This CDR3 reads CASSNDRGAGELFF. In DNA, the CDR3 is TGTGCCAGTAGTAACGACAGGGGTGCCGGGGAGCTGTTTTTT.

The rearrangement links TRBV13 to TRBJ1-5; D gene unclear. Trimming pared 5 bases from V and 2 bases from J, leaving 13 bases between. CDR3 length: 15 residues. Germline CDR1 PRHDT, CDR2 FYEKMQ (reference sequence). The DNA of the CDR3 is TGTGCCAGCAGCCAAGAGGGCACTCGCAATCAGCCCCAGCATTTT. It translates to CASSQEGTRNQPQHF.

This clonotype was picked up a small number of times. The junction differs from germline at one of its ends, possibly a read error. This chain links TRBV14 with TRBJ2-7; TRBD1 aligns across 7 bases. The germline gives CDR1 SGHDN, CDR2 FVKESK. This CDR3 is built from 14 residues. CDR3 sequence: CASSQQGIGSEQYF. Written as DNA, the CDR3 is TGCGCCAGCAGCCAACAGGGGATTGGGTCCGAGCAGTACTTC.

The V and J genes are TRBV29-1 and TRBJ1-2, with a possible D match to TRBD1 (5 bases). The length of the CDR3 is 13 residues. Trimming pared 6 bases from V and 4 bases from J, leaving 15 bases between. CDR1 SQVTM and CDR2 ANQGSEA come from the germline V gene. CDR3 sequence reads: CSVTGLRSYGYTF. The CDR3 region has the DNA TGCAGCGTCACAGGACTAAGAAGCTATGGCTACACCTTC.

V and J are TRBV5-1 and TRBJ1-1; 7 bases map to TRBD1. CDR3 length equals 15 residues. Losses at the gene ends were 0 bases for V and 4 bases for J; bases not matched to a gene: 6. Germline V gene data show CDR1 as SGHRS and CDR2 as YFSETQ. DNA for the CDR3: TGCGCCAGCAGCTTGGCCGTGACAGGGACCACTGAAGCTTTCTTT. Its translation: CASSLAVTGTTEAFF.

This clonotype was counted ten times or more. The gene calls are TRBV2 and TRBJ1-4, with D unresolved. The V gene lost 6 bases and the J gene lost 0 bases, with 8 bases spanning the gap. In germline, CDR1 is SNHLY, CDR2 FYNNEI. CDR3 length equals 14 residues. The CDR3 loop is CASSLDATNEKLFF. In nucleotides, the CDR3 is TGTGCCAGCAGCTTAGATGCAACTAATGAAAAACTGTTTTTT.

The chain employs TRBV4-2 and TRBJ2-7; no definite D call. Per germline, CDR1 LGHNA and CDR2 YNFKEQ. Deletions cut 1 base from V and 3 bases from J, with 19 bases between. The CDR3 totals 17 residues. The CDR3 loop reads CASSQGGFKPPDYEQYF. The DNA of the CDR3 is TGTGCCAGCAGCCAAGGAGGATTCAAGCCGCCGGACTACGAGCAGTACTTC.

CDR3 sequence: CASSPWSTGELFF. The CDR3 nucleotides read TGTGCCAGCTCACCGTGGAGCACCGGGGAGCTGTTTTTT. The J gene is TRBJ2-2, the V gene TRBV10-3, with D hard to call. The CDR3 contains 13 residues. Germline CDR1 is ENHRY and CDR2 is SYGVKD. The ends were cut back, 10 bases at V and 4 bases at J, with 13 bases in the middle.

The chain combines TRBV29-1 with TRBJ1-1, with TRBD1 matching 8 bases. With V trimmed by 5 bases and J by 5 bases, 4 bases remained unmatched. Germline assignment: CDR1 SQVTM and CDR2 ANQGSEA. The CDR3 sequence is 12 residues long. The CDR3 coding sequence is TGCAGCGTTACGCGACAGGGGACTGAAGCTTTCTTT. Encoded protein: CSVTRQGTEAFF.

This clonotype was recorded at least ten times. The genes are TRBV20-1 and TRBJ1-5; TRBD1 matches at 7 bases. The germline V gene encodes CDR1 DFQATT and CDR2 SNEGSKA (reference sequence). The CDR3 is 14 amino acids. V dropped 3 bases and J dropped 5; count of bases not matched to a gene: 7. CDR3 residues: CSASLDREDQPQHF. The DNA for the CDR3 is TGCAGTGCTAGTCTTGACAGGGAAGATCAGCCCCAGCATTTT.

This clonotype has at least ten counts. The chain uses TRBV19 and TRBJ1-6, with TRBD1 identical over 8 bases. The CDR3 is made up of 14 amino acids. Germline V gene lookup returns CDR1 LNHDA and CDR2 SQIVND (reference sequence). V trimming: 4 bases; J trimming: 7 bases; junction bases outside the gene matches: 3. CDR3 in DNA: TGTGCCAGTAGTACGGGACAGGTGAATTCACCCCTCCACTTT. This gives the protein CASSTGQVNSPLHF.